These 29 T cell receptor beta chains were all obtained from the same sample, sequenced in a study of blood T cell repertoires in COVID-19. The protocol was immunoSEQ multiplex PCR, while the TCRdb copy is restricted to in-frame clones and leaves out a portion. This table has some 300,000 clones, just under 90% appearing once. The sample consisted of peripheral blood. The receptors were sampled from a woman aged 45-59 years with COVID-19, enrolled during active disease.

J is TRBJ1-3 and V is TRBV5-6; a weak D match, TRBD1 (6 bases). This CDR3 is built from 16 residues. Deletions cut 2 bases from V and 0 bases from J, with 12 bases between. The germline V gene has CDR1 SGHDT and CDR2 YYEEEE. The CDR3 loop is CASSLGQQYSGNTIYF. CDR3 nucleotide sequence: TGTGCCAGCAGCTTAGGACAGCAATACTCTGGAAACACCATATATTTT.

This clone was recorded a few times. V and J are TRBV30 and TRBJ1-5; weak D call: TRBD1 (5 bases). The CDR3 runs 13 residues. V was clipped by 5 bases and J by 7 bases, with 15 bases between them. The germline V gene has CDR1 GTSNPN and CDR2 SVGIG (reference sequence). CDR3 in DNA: TGTGCCTGGGGGCCGGGGGGACTGCAGCCCCAGCATTTT. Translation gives CAWGPGGLQPQHF.

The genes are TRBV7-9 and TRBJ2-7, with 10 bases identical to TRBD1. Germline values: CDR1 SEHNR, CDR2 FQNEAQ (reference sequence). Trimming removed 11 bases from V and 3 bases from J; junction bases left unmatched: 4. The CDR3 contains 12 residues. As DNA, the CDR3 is TGTGCCCGCCGGGACAGGGGCTACGAGCAGTACTTC. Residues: CARRDRGYEQYF.

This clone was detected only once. DNA of the CDR3: TGTGCCAGCAGCACCCTGACTGGGACAGGGGGCACCGGGGAGCTGTTTTTT. Translation: CASSTLTGTGGTGELFF. The chain combines TRBV27 with TRBJ2-2, with 11 nucleotides matching TRBD1. CDR3 length: 17 amino acids. Per germline, CDR1 MNHEY and CDR2 SMNVEV (reference sequence). Losses at the gene ends were 6 bases for V and 4 bases for J; bases not matched to a gene: 10.

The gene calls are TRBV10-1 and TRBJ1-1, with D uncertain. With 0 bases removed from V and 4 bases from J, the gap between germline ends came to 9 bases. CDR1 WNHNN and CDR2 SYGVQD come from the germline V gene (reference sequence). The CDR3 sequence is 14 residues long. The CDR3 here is CASSESGRPTEAFF. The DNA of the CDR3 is TGCGCCAGCAGTGAGTCGGGCCGGCCCACTGAAGCTTTCTTT.

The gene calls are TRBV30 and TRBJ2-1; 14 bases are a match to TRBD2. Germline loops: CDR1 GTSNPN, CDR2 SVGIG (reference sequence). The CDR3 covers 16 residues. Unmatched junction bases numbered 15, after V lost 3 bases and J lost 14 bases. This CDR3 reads CAWREGLAGAVNREFF. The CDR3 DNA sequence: TGTGCCTGGAGGGAGGGACTAGCGGGGGCCGTAAATCGCGAGTTCTTC.

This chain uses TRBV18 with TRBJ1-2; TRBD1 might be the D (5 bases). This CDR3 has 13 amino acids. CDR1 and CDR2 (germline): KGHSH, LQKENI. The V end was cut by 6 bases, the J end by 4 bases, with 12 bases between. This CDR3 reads CASSRTQGYGYTF. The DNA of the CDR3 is TGTGCCAGCTCGAGGACCCAGGGCTATGGCTACACCTTC.

The CDR3 DNA follows: TGTGCCAGCAGTCGGGACAAGGTTGATGAAAAACTGTTTTTT. Translation: CASSRDKVDEKLFF. The chain links TRBV6-5 to TRBJ1-4; D may be TRBD1 (6 bases). This CDR3 has 14 amino acids. Germline CDR1 is MNHEY and CDR2 is SVGAGI. V was cut by 5 bases and J by 6 bases, with 13 bases left in between.

In nucleotides, the CDR3 is TGTGCCAGCAGCTCCTCGACTAGCGGGAGTACGTACTACGAGCAGTACTTC. Protein: CASSSSTSGSTYYEQYF. The chain recombines TRBV7-9 with TRBJ2-7; TRBD2 matches 12 bases. The CDR3 has 17 residues. Germline CDR1 and CDR2: SEHNR and FQNEAQ (reference sequence). The trim removed 4 bases at V and 3 bases at J, leaving 10 bases unmatched.

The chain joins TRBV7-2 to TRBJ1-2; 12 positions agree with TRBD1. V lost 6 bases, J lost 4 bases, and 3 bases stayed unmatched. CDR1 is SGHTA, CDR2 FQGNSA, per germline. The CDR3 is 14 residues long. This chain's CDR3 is CASRGTGGLYGYTF. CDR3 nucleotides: TGTGCCAGCAGGGGGACAGGGGGCCTCTATGGCTACACCTTC.

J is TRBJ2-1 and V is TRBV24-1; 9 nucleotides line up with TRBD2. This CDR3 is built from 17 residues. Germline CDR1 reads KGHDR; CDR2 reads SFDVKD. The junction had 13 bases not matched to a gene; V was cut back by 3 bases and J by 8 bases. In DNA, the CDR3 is TGTGCCACCAGTGATGATATGGCGGGAGGGGCTTTGGATGAGCAGTTCTTC. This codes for CATSDDMAGGALDEQFF.

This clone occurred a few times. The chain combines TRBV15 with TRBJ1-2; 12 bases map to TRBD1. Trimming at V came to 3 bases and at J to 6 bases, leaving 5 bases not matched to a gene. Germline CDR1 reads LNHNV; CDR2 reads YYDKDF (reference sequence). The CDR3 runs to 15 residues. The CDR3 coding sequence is TGTGCCACCAGCAGTCGGGACAGGGGGCTCAATGGCTACACCTTC. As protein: CATSSRDRGLNGYTF.

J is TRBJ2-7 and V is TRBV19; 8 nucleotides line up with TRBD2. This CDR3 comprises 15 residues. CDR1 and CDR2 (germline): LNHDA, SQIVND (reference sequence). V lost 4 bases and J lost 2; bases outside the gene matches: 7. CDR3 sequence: CASSKGAGGPYEQYF. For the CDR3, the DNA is TGTGCCAGTAGTAAAGGGGCGGGAGGACCCTACGAGCAGTACTTC.

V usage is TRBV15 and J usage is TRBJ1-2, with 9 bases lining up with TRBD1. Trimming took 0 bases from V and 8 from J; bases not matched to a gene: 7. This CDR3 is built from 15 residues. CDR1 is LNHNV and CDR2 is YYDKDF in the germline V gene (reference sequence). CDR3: CATSRDGTGFSGYTF. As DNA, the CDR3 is TGTGCCACCAGCAGAGACGGGACAGGGTTCAGCGGCTACACCTTC.

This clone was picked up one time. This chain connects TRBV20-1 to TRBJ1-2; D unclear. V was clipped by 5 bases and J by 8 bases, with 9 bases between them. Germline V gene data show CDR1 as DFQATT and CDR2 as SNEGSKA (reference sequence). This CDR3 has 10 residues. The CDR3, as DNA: TGCAGTGCTCCCTCGGGAGGCTACACCTTC. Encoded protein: CSAPSGGYTF.

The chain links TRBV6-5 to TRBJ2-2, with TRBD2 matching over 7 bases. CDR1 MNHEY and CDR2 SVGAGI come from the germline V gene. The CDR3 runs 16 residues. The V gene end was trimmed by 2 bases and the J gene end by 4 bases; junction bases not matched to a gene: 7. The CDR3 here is CASSYPGGTLTGELFF. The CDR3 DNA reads TGTGCCAGCAGTTACCCCGGGGGGACCCTCACCGGGGAGCTGTTTTTT.

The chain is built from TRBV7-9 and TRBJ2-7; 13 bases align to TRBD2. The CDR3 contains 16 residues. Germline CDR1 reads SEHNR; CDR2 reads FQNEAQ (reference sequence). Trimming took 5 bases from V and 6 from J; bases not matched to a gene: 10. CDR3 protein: CASSPEGLAGVAEQYF. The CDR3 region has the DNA TGTGCCAGCAGCCCCGAAGGACTAGCGGGAGTGGCCGAGCAGTACTTC. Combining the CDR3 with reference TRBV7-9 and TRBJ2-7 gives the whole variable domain DTGVSQNPRHKITKRGQNVTFRCDPISEHNRLYWYRQTLGQGPEFLTYFQNEAQLEKSRLLSDRFSAERPKGSFSTLEIQRTEQGDSAMYLCASSPEGLAGVAEQYFGPGTRLTVT.

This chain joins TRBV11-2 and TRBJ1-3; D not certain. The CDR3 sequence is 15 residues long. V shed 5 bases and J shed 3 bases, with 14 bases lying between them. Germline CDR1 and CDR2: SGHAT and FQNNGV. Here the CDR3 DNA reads TGTGCCAGCAGCCTAGGCCCTATATTTGGAAACACCATATATTTT. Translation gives CASSLGPIFGNTIYF.

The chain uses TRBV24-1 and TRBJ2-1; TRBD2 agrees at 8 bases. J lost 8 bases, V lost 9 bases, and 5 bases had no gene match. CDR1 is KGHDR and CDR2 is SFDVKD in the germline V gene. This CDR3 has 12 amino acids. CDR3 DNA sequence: TGTGCCACCCGGGGGGGAGGCTATGAGCAGTTCTTC. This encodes CATRGGGYEQFF.

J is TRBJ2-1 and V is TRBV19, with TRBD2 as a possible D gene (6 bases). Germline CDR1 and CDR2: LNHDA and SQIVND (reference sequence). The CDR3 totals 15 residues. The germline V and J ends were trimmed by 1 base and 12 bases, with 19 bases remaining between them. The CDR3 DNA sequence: TGTGCCAGTAGTATAGGGGGGACTGGGGTGCGTGGGCAGTTCTTC. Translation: CASSIGGTGVRGQFF.

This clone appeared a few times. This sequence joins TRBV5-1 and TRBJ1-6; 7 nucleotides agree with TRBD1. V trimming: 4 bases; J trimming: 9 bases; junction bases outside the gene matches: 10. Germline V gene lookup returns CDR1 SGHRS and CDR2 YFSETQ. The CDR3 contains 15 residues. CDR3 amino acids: CASSAVEGASSPLHF. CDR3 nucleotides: TGCGCCAGCAGCGCCGTGGAGGGGGCCTCTTCACCCCTCCACTTT. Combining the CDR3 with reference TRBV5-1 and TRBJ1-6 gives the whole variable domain KAGVTQTPRYLIKTRGQQVTLSCSPISGHRSVSWYQQTPGQGLQFLFEYFSETQRNKGNFPGRFSGRQFSNSRSEMNVSTLELGDSALYLCASSAVEGASSPLHFGNGTRLTVT.

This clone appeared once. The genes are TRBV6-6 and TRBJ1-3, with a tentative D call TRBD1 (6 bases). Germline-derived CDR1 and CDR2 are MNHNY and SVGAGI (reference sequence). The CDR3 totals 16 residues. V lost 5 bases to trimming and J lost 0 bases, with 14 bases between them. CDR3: CASSRGQTSSGNTIYF. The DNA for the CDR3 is TGTGCCAGCAGTCGAGGACAGACCTCCTCTGGAAACACCATATATTTT.

The CDR3, as DNA: TGTGCCAGCAGCCTTAACCAGGGGATAACTAGCACAGATACGCAGTATTTT. Encoded protein: CASSLNQGITSTDTQYF. The rearrangement joins TRBV11-3 to TRBJ2-3; D might be TRBD1 (6 bases). The CDR3 has 17 amino acids. V was pared by 5 bases and J by 0 bases, with 18 bases between. Germline values: CDR1 SGHNT, CDR2 YENEEA.

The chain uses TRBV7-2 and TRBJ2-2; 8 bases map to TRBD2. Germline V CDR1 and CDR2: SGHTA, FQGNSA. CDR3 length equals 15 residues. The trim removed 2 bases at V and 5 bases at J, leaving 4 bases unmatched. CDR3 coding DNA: TGTGCCAGCAGCTTAAGACGGGAGGGAACCGGGGAGCTGTTTTTT. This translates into CASSLRREGTGELFF. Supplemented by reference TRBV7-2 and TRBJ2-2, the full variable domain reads GAGVSQSPSNKVTEKGKDVELRCDPISGHTALYWYRQSLGQGLEFLIYFQGNSAPDKSGLPSDRFSAERTGGSVSTLTIQRTQQEDSAVYLCASSLRREGTGELFFGEGSRLTVL.

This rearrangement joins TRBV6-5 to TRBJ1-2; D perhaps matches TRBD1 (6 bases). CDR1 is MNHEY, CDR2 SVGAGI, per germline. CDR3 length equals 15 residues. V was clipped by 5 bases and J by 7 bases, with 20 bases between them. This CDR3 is CASSRSGGYAAGYTF. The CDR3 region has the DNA TGTGCCAGCAGTAGATCGGGGGGCTATGCGGCTGGCTACACCTTC.

CDR3 sequence: CASSLGQVLGYTF. The CDR3 bases are TGTGCCAGTAGCCTGGGACAGGTTCTTGGCTACACCTTC. V and J are TRBV19 and TRBJ1-2, with 8 bases lining up with TRBD1. The CDR3 consists of 13 residues. Germline values: CDR1 LNHDA, CDR2 SQIVND (reference sequence). V dropped 6 bases and J dropped 7; count of bases not matched to a gene: 7.

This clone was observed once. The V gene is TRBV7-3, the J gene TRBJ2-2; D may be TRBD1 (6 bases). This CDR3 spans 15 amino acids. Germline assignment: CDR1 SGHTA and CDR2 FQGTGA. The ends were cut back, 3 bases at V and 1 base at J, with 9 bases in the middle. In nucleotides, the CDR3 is TGTGCCAGCAGCTTGGACAGCCTGAACACCGGGGAGCTGTTTTTT. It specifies CASSLDSLNTGELFF.

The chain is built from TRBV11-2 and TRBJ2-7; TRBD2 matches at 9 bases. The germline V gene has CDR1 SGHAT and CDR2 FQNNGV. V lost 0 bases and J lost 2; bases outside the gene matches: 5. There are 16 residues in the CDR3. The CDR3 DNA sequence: TGTGCCAGCAGCTTAGATGCTAGCGGGATGCCCTACGAGCAGTACTTC. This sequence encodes CASSLDASGMPYEQYF.

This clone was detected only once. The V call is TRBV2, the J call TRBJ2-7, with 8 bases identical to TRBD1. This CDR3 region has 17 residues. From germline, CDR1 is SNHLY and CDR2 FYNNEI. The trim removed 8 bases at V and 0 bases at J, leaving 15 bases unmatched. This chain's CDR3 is CASRDPRQGPSSYEQYF. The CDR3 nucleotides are TGTGCCAGCCGAGACCCGAGACAGGGGCCGAGCTCCTACGAGCAGTACTTC.